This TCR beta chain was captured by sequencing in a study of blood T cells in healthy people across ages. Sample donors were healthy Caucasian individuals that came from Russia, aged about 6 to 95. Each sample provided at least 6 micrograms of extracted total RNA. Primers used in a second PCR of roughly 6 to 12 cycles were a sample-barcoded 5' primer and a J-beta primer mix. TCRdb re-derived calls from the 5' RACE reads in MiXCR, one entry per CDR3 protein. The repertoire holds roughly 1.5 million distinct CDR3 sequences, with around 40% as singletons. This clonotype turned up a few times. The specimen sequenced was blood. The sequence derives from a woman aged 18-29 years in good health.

This CDR3 reads CASSAATDTQYF. CDR3 nucleotides: TGTGCCAGCAGCGCCGCCACAGATACGCAGTATTTT. The gene calls are TRBV9 and TRBJ2-3; no reliable D call. Germline lookup yields CDR1 SGDLS and CDR2 YYNGEE. The V gene lost 3 bases and the J gene lost 2 bases, with 4 bases spanning the gap. The CDR3 covers 12 residues.